The clone carrying this TCR beta chain was seen only a few times. Its antigen remains unidentified. This sample stems from a study of T cells in Graves' hyperthyroidism and ophthalmopathy. RNA transcripts were the template for amplifying TCR beta CDR3 regions. A first-round RT-PCR of the TCR CDR3 used the HTBI primer set. TCRdb redid the calling of the multiplex PCR reads with MiXCR, one entry per CDR3 protein. The sample consists of 250,000 to 300,000 distinct CDR3 sequences, roughly an eighth of them appearing once. Disease duration under 2 months; hyperthyroidism patients were aged 18 to 65. Study-wide points: Ophthalmopathy, which appeared later, was predicted by the model a median about 6 months before onset. Also found in blood were most expanded thyroid clonotypes above 0.001.

With 6 bases removed from V and 5 bases from J, the gap between germline ends came to 16 bases. Germline CDR1 and CDR2: MDHEN and SYDVKM. This CDR3 has 14 residues. The sequencing input was blood. The rearrangement joins TRBV28 to TRBJ2-5, with D possibly TRBD2 on 6 matching bases. This TCR was recovered from a woman aged 40 to 49 with Graves' hyperthyroidism. The CDR3 here is CASSPDYKLETQYF. CDR3 in DNA: TGTGCCAGCAGCCCGGACTATAAGTTGGAGACCCAGTACTTC.